This T cell receptor (beta chain) was captured by sequencing in a study of Ad26.COV2.S vaccination and SARS-CoV-2 variants. Study details: A participant enrolled in the COV1001 Ad26.COV2.S trial arm provided the sample. Study findings and constraints: The breadth of spike-specific CD8+ and CD4+ T cell responses after vaccination was reportedly substantial.

Data came from immunoSEQ multiplex PCR; TCRdb stores just in-frame clones and leaves some out. In the table there are some 520,000 clones, around 88% of which are singletons. This sample's treatment: around 19 received Ad26.COV2.S at low or high dose, single or two shots; several received placebo; per-sample allocation not given. The samples date from day 63 after the first vaccine or placebo injection. This CDR3 is built from 16 residues. The V and J ends lost 5 bases and 6 bases, in that order; junction bases with no gene match: 11. CDR1 and CDR2 from the germline V gene are MDHEN and SYDVKM. Of note for this clone: The antigen is unknown.

The clonotype was recovered from a person between 18 and 60 years old who received the Ad26.COV2.S COVID-19 vaccine or a placebo. This sequence joins TRBV28 and TRBJ2-3, with 10 bases lining up with TRBD1. This specimen consisted of peripheral blood, obtained in a trial of Ad26.COV2.S vaccine versus placebo. CDR3 sequence: CASSLQGQGLGDTQYF. CDR3 bases: TGTGCCAGCAGTCTACAGGGACAGGGGCTCGGGGATACGCAGTATTTT. Full variable domain (outside the CDR3, taken from reference TRBV28 and TRBJ2-3): DVKVTQSSRYLVKRTGEKVFLECVQDMDHENMFWYRQDPGLGLRLIYFSYDVKMKEKGDIPEGYSVSREKKERFSLILESASTNQTSMYLCASSLQGQGLGDTQYFGPGTRLTVL.